This is a list of T cell receptor beta chains from one sample in a study of T-cell memory formation after mild COVID-19. TCRdb analysed the 5' RACE reads with MiXCR anew, one entry per CDR3 protein. This sample carries some 68,000 distinct CDR3 sequences, 16% of them seen once, and the ten largest clones take roughly 33%. Source material: PBMCs or a T cell subset sorted from them (not recorded which). The origin of the receptors is an adult woman who had mild COVID-19 (a few samples of this study predate the infection). Cell type and time point are not known. CDR3s include the opening cysteine and the closing phenylalanine or tryptophan. A D gene is named only where the DNA matches it firmly. Only part of the rows carry a size: once, few, many, or a class if the clone is expanded.

J gene | D gene | clone size | V gene | CDR3 protein | CDR3 DNA
TRBJ2-7 | - | - | TRBV29-1 | CSVEGSSPSIYEQYF | TGCAGCGTTGAAGGGAGTTCGCCTAGCATCTACGAGCAGTACTTC
TRBJ2-4 | - | few | TRBV20-1 | CSALTRDFRDPLVAKNIQYF | TGCAGTGCCCTTACCCGGGACTTCAGGGACCCGCTGGTAGCCAAAAACATTCAGTACTTC
TRBJ2-3 | - | few | TRBV4-2 | CASSQEGGRTDTQYF | TGTGCCAGCAGCCAAGAAGGTGGGCGCACAGATACGCAGTATTTT
TRBJ2-7 | - | - | TRBV4-1 | CASSQDGASYEQYF | TGCGCCAGCAGCCAAGACGGGGCTTCCTACGAGCAGTACTTC
TRBJ2-7 | - | few | TRBV6-5 | CASSYSGSSYEQYF | TGTGCCAGCAGTTACTCAGGGTCCTCCTACGAGCAGTACTTC
TRBJ2-7 | TRBD2 | - | TRBV27 | CASSLWGVGSGRADEQYF | TGTGCCAGCAGTTTATGGGGTGTTGGTAGCGGGAGGGCCGACGAGCAGTACTTC
TRBJ2-1 | TRBD1 | - | TRBV7-8 | CASSLGYRTGPMDEQFF | TGTGCCAGCAGCTTAGGGTACCGGACAGGGCCTATGGATGAGCAGTTCTTC
TRBJ2-7 | - | - | TRBV2 | CASKRGTYEQYF | TGTGCCAGCAAGAGGGGGACCTACGAGCAGTACTTC
TRBJ2-1 | TRBD2 | many | TRBV24-1 | CATSETSSGSSYNEQFF | TGTGCCACCAGTGAGACATCTAGCGGGAGCTCCTACAATGAGCAGTTCTTC
TRBJ2-7 | TRBD1 | - | TRBV18 | CASSPQGTGPSFGSYEQYF | TGTGCCAGCTCACCACAGGGGACAGGGCCTTCCTTTGGCTCCTACGAGCAGTACTTC
TRBJ2-1 | TRBD2 | - | TRBV12-3/TRBV12-4 | CASTTGTSGRIDEQFF | TGTGCCAGCACCACAGGGACTAGCGGGAGGATAGATGAGCAGTTCTTC
TRBJ2-7 | - | few | TRBV7-9 | CASTPWFGGSVGSYEQYF | TGTGCCAGCACCCCGTGGTTCGGCGGCAGTGTGGGCTCCTACGAGCAGTACTTC
TRBJ2-4 | - | - | TRBV7-2 | CASSRGDENIQYF | TGTGCCAGCAGTAGGGGGGACGAAAACATTCAGTACTTC
TRBJ1-1 | - | few | TRBV3-1 | CASSQVLGPYLNTEAFF | TGTGCCAGCAGCCAAGTCCTAGGGCCCTATTTGAACACTGAAGCTTTCTTT
TRBJ2-7 | TRBD2 | few | TRBV6-5 | CASRVTSGETFPYEQYF | TGTGCCAGCAGGGTGACTAGCGGAGAGACCTTTCCCTACGAGCAGTACTTC
TRBJ2-2 | TRBD2 | few | TRBV11-2 | CASSLDSWREDDTGELFF | TGTGCCAGCAGCTTAGACAGCTGGCGGGAGGACGACACCGGGGAGCTGTTTTTT
TRBJ2-1 | - | few | TRBV7-9 | CASSHTQFDSYNEQFF | TGTGCCAGCAGTCATACACAGTTCGACTCCTACAATGAGCAGTTCTTC
TRBJ2-1 | - | many | TRBV7-8 | CASSLVRPGGDEQFF | TGTGCCAGCAGCTTAGTCCGCCCCGGGGGCGATGAGCAGTTCTTC
TRBJ2-1 | - | few | TRBV28 | CALFGVGNEQFF | TGTGCCCTTTTCGGGGTTGGCAATGAGCAGTTCTTC
TRBJ2-5 | - | few | TRBV7-7 | CASSLARGPRETQYF | TGTGCCAGCAGCTTAGCCCGGGGGCCAAGAGAGACCCAGTACTTC
TRBJ2-7 | TRBD1 | few | TRBV6-5 | CASSFGDPTGYEQYF | TGTGCCAGCAGTTTTGGGGACCCGACAGGGTACGAGCAGTACTTC
TRBJ2-7 | - | few | TRBV3-1 | CASSRATRRYEQYF | TGTGCCAGCAGCCGAGCGACCAGGCGCTACGAGCAGTACTTC
TRBJ2-1 | - | - | TRBV6-5 | CASTPNQGSYNEQFF | TGTGCCAGCACACCGAACCAAGGCTCCTACAATGAGCAGTTCTTC
TRBJ1-2 | - | - | TRBV24-1 | CATSEAGTYGYTF | TGTGCCACCAGTGAGGCAGGGACTTATGGCTACACCTTC
TRBJ2-3 | - | many | TRBV24-1 | CATSFPGSADTQYF | TGTGCCACCAGTTTCCCAGGGAGCGCAGATACGCAGTATTTT
TRBJ2-1 | TRBD2 | - | TRBV7-6 | CASSLGEAGESYNEQFF | TGTGCCAGCAGCTTAGGAGAGGCGGGAGAGTCCTACAATGAGCAGTTCTTC
TRBJ2-5 | - | few | TRBV12-3/TRBV12-4 | CASSLQKLGGRETQYF | TGTGCCAGCAGTTTGCAGAAATTGGGGGGCAGAGAGACCCAGTACTTC
TRBJ2-2 | TRBD1 | - | TRBV5-6 | CASSSGTEPGELFF | TGTGCCAGCAGCTCCGGGACAGAGCCCGGGGAGCTGTTTTTT
TRBJ1-5 | - | - | TRBV4-1 | CASSHGEGSNQPQHF | TGCGCCAGCAGCCACGGGGAGGGAAGCAATCAGCCCCAGCATTTT
TRBJ2-3 | TRBD1 | few | TRBV15 | CATSSDRGVSDTQYF | TGTGCCACCAGCAGTGACAGGGGAGTCTCAGATACGCAGTATTTT
TRBJ2-7 | TRBD1 | few | TRBV10-3 | CAISTGDSYEQYF | TGTGCCATCAGCACAGGGGACTCCTACGAGCAGTACTTC
TRBJ2-3 | TRBD2 | - | TRBV4-1 | CASSQAGRDTDTQYF | TGCGCCAGCAGCCAAGCTGGGAGGGATACAGATACGCAGTATTTT
TRBJ2-3 | - | - | TRBV6-5 | CATTPGVPDTQYF | TGTGCCACCACCCCCGGCGTCCCAGATACGCAGTATTTT
TRBJ2-7 | TRBD1 | - | TRBV20-1 | CSVKRTGGLVVYEQYF | TGCAGTGTCAAACGGACAGGGGGCTTAGTCGTCTACGAGCAGTACTTC
TRBJ2-2 | TRBD2 | - | TRBV10-3 | CAIKTGGAETGELFF | TGTGCCATCAAGACCGGGGGGGCCGAAACCGGGGAGCTGTTTTTT
TRBJ2-7 | - | - | TRBV6-2/TRBV6-3 | CASSYSTDFGSYEQYF | TGTGCCAGCAGTTACTCGACAGATTTCGGCTCCTACGAGCAGTACTTC
TRBJ2-7 | TRBD2 | many | TRBV5-1 | CASSFSGGPPYEQYF | TGCGCCAGCAGCTTCTCGGGGGGGCCTCCCTACGAGCAGTACTTC
TRBJ2-3 | - | many | TRBV20-1 | CSAITDTQYF | TGCAGTGCTATAACAGATACGCAGTATTTT
TRBJ1-1 | TRBD1 | - | TRBV29-1 | CSAKDRGPEAFF | TGCAGCGCCAAGGACAGGGGGCCGGAAGCTTTCTTT
TRBJ1-1 | TRBD1 | few | TRBV12-3/TRBV12-4 | CASKQGGTEAFF | TGTGCCAGCAAACAGGGGGGCACTGAAGCTTTCTTT
TRBJ1-2 | - | few | TRBV4-2 | CASSQDMSGTVNYGYTF | TGTGCCAGCAGCCAAGATATGTCCGGGACGGTGAACTATGGCTACACCTTC
TRBJ2-7 | - | - | TRBV5-1 | CASTERTDGYEQYF | TGCGCCAGCACCGAACGGACAGACGGGTACGAGCAGTACTTC
TRBJ2-3 | TRBD2 | many | TRBV7-8 | CASSLPGLAGGQGDTQYF | TGTGCCAGCAGCTTACCCGGTCTAGCGGGAGGGCAAGGAGATACGCAGTATTTT
TRBJ2-7 | TRBD1 | few | TRBV29-1 | CSGVDRGDSYEQYF | TGCAGCGGGGTAGACAGGGGGGACTCCTACGAGCAGTACTTC
TRBJ1-5 | - | - | TRBV6-2/TRBV6-3 | CASSYSITATHSNQPQHF | TGTGCCAGCAGTTACTCGATAACAGCTACGCATAGCAATCAGCCCCAGCATTTT